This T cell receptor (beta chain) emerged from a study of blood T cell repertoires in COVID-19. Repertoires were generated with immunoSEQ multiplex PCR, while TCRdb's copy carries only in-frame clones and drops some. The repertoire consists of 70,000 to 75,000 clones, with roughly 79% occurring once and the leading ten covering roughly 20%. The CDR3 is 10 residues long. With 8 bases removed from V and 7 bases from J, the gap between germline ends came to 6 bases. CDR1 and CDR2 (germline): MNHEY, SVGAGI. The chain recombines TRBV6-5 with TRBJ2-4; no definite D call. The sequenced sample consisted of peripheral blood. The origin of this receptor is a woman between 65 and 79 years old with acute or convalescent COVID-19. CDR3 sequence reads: CASSLNIQYF. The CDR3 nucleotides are TGTGCCAGCTCCCTCAACATTCAGTACTTC.